Following are 32 T cell receptor beta chains from one sample sequenced in a study of technical replicates of blood from a few donors. Only in-frame clones appear in the TCRdb table, and some are missing; sequencing was by immunoSEQ multiplex PCR. The sample shows approximately 13,000 clones, 75% to 90% of them seen only once. The specimen sequenced was PBMCs. All receptors come from a human donor in good health.

CDR3: CASSSGGTGDEKLFF. Written as DNA, the CDR3 is TGTGCCAGCAGCTCAGGGGGGACCGGAGATGAAAAACTGTTTTTT. The chain employs TRBV11-2 and TRBJ1-4; 7 positions match TRBD1. The CDR3 covers 15 residues. Germline CDR1 is SGHAT and CDR2 is FQNNGV. The trim removed 4 bases at V and 6 bases at J, leaving 8 bases unmatched.

This chain connects TRBV5-6 to TRBJ2-1; 16 bases match TRBD2. There are 17 residues in the CDR3. Germline-derived CDR1 and CDR2 are SGHDT and YYEEEE. The V segment lost 4 bases and the J segment 6 bases; nucleotides outside the gene matches: 7. The CDR3 coding sequence is TGTGCCAGCAGCGAGGGACTAGCGGGAGGGCTTTCCAATGAGCAGTTCTTC. Encoded protein: CASSEGLAGGLSNEQFF.

The rearrangement joins TRBV7-8 to TRBJ2-3, with D possibly matching TRBD1 (5 bases). The CDR3 contains 18 residues. Trimming took 2 bases from V and 0 from J, leaving 18 bases between them. Germline values: CDR1 SGHVS, CDR2 FQNEAQ. The chain's CDR3 is CASSLRGRRTPSTDTQYF. The CDR3 DNA reads TGTGCCAGCAGCTTAAGGGGTCGCCGGACACCGAGCACAGATACGCAGTATTTT.

J is TRBJ1-3 and V is TRBV28; 9 bases align to TRBD1. J was trimmed by 4 bases and V by 8 bases; bases with no gene match: 18. The CDR3 contains 18 residues. Germline CDR1 is MDHEN and CDR2 is SYDVKM. The CDR3 region is CASFSGTGFALPGNTIYF. The CDR3 DNA is TGTGCCAGCTTCTCCGGGACAGGGTTCGCTCTGCCGGGAAACACCATATATTTT.

The chain combines TRBV7-3 with TRBJ2-2; TRBD2 matches 7 bases. Germline values: CDR1 SGHTA, CDR2 FQGTGA. This CDR3 region has 15 residues. V dropped 3 bases and J dropped 7; count of bases not matched to a gene: 8. CDR3 nucleotides: TGTGCCAGCAGCTTCACAGCGGGAATCGGCGGGGAGCTGTTTTTT. Amino acid sequence: CASSFTAGIGGELFF. The complete variable domain, with remaining parts taken from reference TRBV7-3 and TRBJ2-2, reads GAGVSQTPSNKVTEKGKYVELRCDPISGHTALYWYRQSLGQGPEFLIYFQGTGAADDSGLPNDRFFAVRPEGSVSTLKIQRTERGDSAVYLCASSFTAGIGGELFFGEGSRLTVL.

J is TRBJ1-1 and V is TRBV11-2; D might be TRBD1 (5 bases). Germline V CDR1 and CDR2: SGHAT, FQNNGV. The CDR3 is 14 residues long. V was clipped by 4 bases and J by 6 bases, with 15 bases between them. This chain's CDR3 is CASSSGWGGAEAFF. As DNA, the CDR3 is TGTGCCAGCAGCTCTGGGTGGGGGGGAGCTGAAGCTTTCTTT.

The count of this clone is one. This sequence joins TRBV2 and TRBJ2-1; maybe TRBD2 (6 bases). CDR1 is SNHLY, CDR2 FYNNEI, per germline. V lost 7 bases and J lost 8, with 15 bases in between. The CDR3 has 13 residues. In DNA form, the CDR3 reads TGTGCCAGCACCCTCGAACTAGCTGATGAGCAGTTCTTC. It codes for CASTLELADEQFF.

The chain has TRBV28 and TRBJ1-4, with 8 bases identical to TRBD1. Germline loops: CDR1 MDHEN, CDR2 SYDVKM. CDR3 size: 17 residues. Trimming removed 4 bases from V and 5 bases from J; junction bases left unmatched: 12. The CDR3 coding sequence is TGTGCCAGCAGTTCGTTACCGGGACAGGTTTTCAATGAAAAACTGTTTTTT. It is translated as CASSSLPGQVFNEKLFF.

The V gene is TRBV5-5, the J gene TRBJ2-5, with 11 bases aligning to TRBD2. J was trimmed by 2 bases and V by 0 bases; bases with no gene match: 3. There are 16 residues in the CDR3. CDR1 is SGHKS, CDR2 YYEKEE, per germline (reference sequence). The CDR3 DNA follows: TGTGCCAGCAGCTTGGCCACTAGCGGGGGACAAGAGACCCAGTACTTC. Amino acid sequence: CASSLATSGGQETQYF. Variable domain in full (rest from reference TRBV5-5 and TRBJ2-5): DAGVTQSPTHLIKTRGQQVTLRCSPISGHKSVSWYQQVLGQGPQFIFQYYEKEERGRGNFPDRFSARQFPNYSSELNVNALLLGDSALYLCASSLATSGGQETQYFGPGTRLLVL.

The chain joins TRBV27 to TRBJ2-5, with unresolved D. The CDR3 is 13 residues long. The V end was cut by 2 bases, the J end by 2 bases, with 6 bases between. The germline V gene has CDR1 MNHEY and CDR2 SMNVEV (reference sequence). In DNA form, the CDR3 reads TGTGCCAGCAGTTTACAGTGGCAAGAGACCCAGTACTTC. Translating it yields CASSLQWQETQYF.

The chain employs TRBV10-1 and TRBJ1-1, with 10 bases aligning to TRBD1. CDR1 and CDR2 from the germline V gene are WNHNN and SYGVQD (reference sequence). The CDR3 totals 16 residues. With V trimmed by 2 bases and J by 5 bases, 8 bases remained unmatched. CDR3 amino acids: CASSEARDRGITEAFF. The CDR3 DNA follows: TGCGCCAGCAGTGAGGCCCGGGACAGGGGAATTACTGAAGCTTTCTTT.

This clone turned up a few times. This chain links TRBV7-7 with TRBJ2-5, with 10 nucleotides matching TRBD1. The ends lost 4 bases at V and 5 bases at J; junction bases unmatched: 7. The CDR3 sequence is 15 residues long. Germline CDR1 is SSHAT and CDR2 is FNYEAQ (reference sequence). For the CDR3, the DNA is TGTGCCAGCAGCTCCGACAGGGGGCGCGGGGAGACCCAGTACTTC. Its translation is CASSSDRGRGETQYF.

V is TRBV14 and J is TRBJ2-1; 7 bases map to TRBD2. Germline assignment: CDR1 SGHDN and CDR2 FVKESK. The CDR3 has 15 amino acids. The ends lost 4 bases at V and 3 bases at J; junction bases unmatched: 6. The CDR3 region has the DNA TGTGCCAGCAGCCTGGCGGGAGTTAACTACAATGAGCAGTTCTTC. This encodes CASSLAGVNYNEQFF.

The chain couples TRBV27 to TRBJ2-7, with D perhaps matching TRBD1 (6 bases). Trimming took off 6 bases at V and 2 bases at J, with 14 bases between the two ends. This CDR3 has 14 amino acids. Germline V gives CDR1 MNHEY, CDR2 SMNVEV (reference sequence). Here the CDR3 DNA reads TGTGCCAGCAGCCTGACAGGCAGAACCTACGAGCAGTACTTC. Amino acid sequence: CASSLTGRTYEQYF.

The chain links TRBV6-1 to TRBJ2-7; weak D call: TRBD2 (5 bases). V was pared by 7 bases and J by 7 bases, with 20 bases between. This CDR3 spans 14 amino acids. Per the germline V gene, CDR1 is MNHNS and CDR2 is SASEGT. This CDR3 is CASMFHGNGVEQYF. DNA of the CDR3: TGTGCCAGCATGTTTCACGGGAACGGGGTGGAGCAGTACTTC.

This clone was seen only once. This sequence joins TRBV6-5 and TRBJ1-5; maybe TRBD1 (5 bases). Germline values: CDR1 MNHEY, CDR2 SVGAGI. V lost 8 bases and J lost 4, with 15 bases in between. The CDR3 extends over 14 amino acids. In nucleotides, the CDR3 is TGTGCCAGCCGAGGCGGGGGGAAAAATCAGCCCCAGCATTTT. Protein product: CASRGGGKNQPQHF.

The V and J genes are TRBV10-3 and TRBJ2-3; 8 positions match TRBD2. The CDR3 contains 14 residues. V lost 8 bases and J lost 4; bases outside the gene matches: 8. The germline gives CDR1 ENHRY, CDR2 SYGVKD. The CDR3 here is CAIARREVADTQYF. The CDR3, as DNA: TGTGCCATCGCTAGGCGGGAGGTCGCAGATACGCAGTATTTT.

The V gene is TRBV10-3, the J gene TRBJ1-4; perhaps TRBD1 as D (5 bases). The CDR3 runs to 14 residues. Between the trimmed V and J ends, which lost 10 bases and 7 bases, there was a span of 19 bases. CDR1 is ENHRY, CDR2 SYGVKD, per germline. The CDR3 nucleotides read TGTGCCACCCGTCGGACCAGGGATAGTGAAAAACTGTTTTTT. It encodes CATRRTRDSEKLFF.

The chain is built from TRBV19 and TRBJ2-7; 8 bases align to TRBD2. Germline-derived CDR1 and CDR2 are LNHDA and SQIVND (reference sequence). The CDR3 contains 13 residues. Trimming cost V 5 bases and J 4 bases; bases outside gene matches: 4. The CDR3 coding sequence is TGTGCCAGTAGTTTCGGACTAGCTTACGAGCAGTACTTC. This translates into CASSFGLAYEQYF.

This clone was detected a few times. J is TRBJ2-1 and V is TRBV4-1; 8 bases align to TRBD1. The V segment lost 0 bases and the J segment 8 bases; nucleotides outside the gene matches: 12. Germline CDR1 and CDR2: MGHRA and YSYEKL. This CDR3 has 17 amino acids. This CDR3 reads CASSQDPNRGRIDEQFF. The CDR3, as DNA: TGCGCCAGCAGCCAAGACCCCAACAGGGGGAGAATTGATGAGCAGTTCTTC.

Only a few counts were recorded for this clone. The chain links TRBV5-1 to TRBJ1-5, with D maybe TRBD1 (5 bases). The CDR3 extends over 14 amino acids. Trimming pared 0 bases from V and 2 bases from J, leaving 6 bases between. The germline V gene has CDR1 SGHRS and CDR2 YFSETQ. This chain's CDR3 is CASSLETGNQPQHF. CDR3 DNA sequence: TGCGCCAGCAGCTTGGAGACAGGCAATCAGCCCCAGCATTTT.

This sequence joins TRBV4-1 and TRBJ2-7; D may be TRBD1 (6 bases). Trimming took off 2 bases at V and 2 bases at J, with 7 bases between the two ends. CDR3 size: 13 residues. The V gene's germline CDR1 is MGHRA and CDR2 YSYEKL. As DNA, the CDR3 is TGCGCCAGCAGCCAAACAGGGACCTACGAGCAGTACTTC. Translated, it gives CASSQTGTYEQYF.

This clone was counted a single time. The gene calls are TRBV5-5 and TRBJ2-1; the match to TRBD2 covers 15 bases. The germline V gene encodes CDR1 SGHKS and CDR2 YYEKEE (reference sequence). V shed 5 bases, J shed 6 bases, and the junction held 9 bases outside the gene matches. The CDR3 is 17 amino acids. The DNA of the CDR3 is TGTGCCAGCAGACGGGAAATGGGACTAGCGGGAGGCAATGAGCAGTTCTTC. This translates into CASRREMGLAGGNEQFF.

The chain carries TRBV25-1 and TRBJ1-2; TRBD1 is a possible D gene (6 bases). The V end was cut by 1 base, the J end by 5 bases, with 14 bases between. The length of the CDR3 is 15 residues. CDR1 and CDR2 from the germline V gene are MGHDK and SYGVNS. The CDR3 here is CASSESAGAVYGYTF. Here the CDR3 DNA reads TGTGCCAGCAGTGAATCGGCAGGGGCAGTTTATGGCTACACCTTC.

The chain recombines TRBV7-2 with TRBJ1-2, with D tentatively TRBD1 (6 bases). Germline loops: CDR1 SGHTA, CDR2 FQGNSA. CDR3 length: 12 residues. The V end was cut by 2 bases, the J end by 8 bases, with 9 bases between. The chain's CDR3 is CASSLYRDGYTF. The CDR3 region has the DNA TGTGCCAGCAGCTTATACAGGGACGGCTACACCTTC.

The genes are TRBV19 and TRBJ2-4, with 9 nucleotides matching TRBD1. Germline loops: CDR1 LNHDA, CDR2 SQIVND (reference sequence). With V trimmed by 5 bases and J by 12 bases, 14 bases remained unmatched. CDR3 length: 15 residues. This CDR3 is CASSPGTGLGHDQYF. The CDR3 coding sequence is TGTGCCAGTAGTCCGGGGACAGGGTTAGGACATGATCAGTACTTC.

The V gene is TRBV2, the J gene TRBJ2-1; D is unclear. This CDR3 contains 14 residues. Trimming took off 1 base at V and 4 bases at J, with 8 bases between the two ends. Germline values: CDR1 SNHLY, CDR2 FYNNEI. Written as DNA, the CDR3 is TGTGCCAGCAGTGAAGGCGAGGTATACAATGAGCAGTTCTTC. As protein: CASSEGEVYNEQFF.

CDR3 in DNA: TGTGCCTGGAGTACGGCAGGGGGCAATCAGCCCCAGCATTTT. Protein sequence: CAWSTAGGNQPQHF. V usage is TRBV30 and J usage is TRBJ1-5; perhaps TRBD1 as D (6 bases). Germline V lookup: CDR1 GTSNPN, CDR2 SVGIG (reference sequence). The germline V and J ends were trimmed by 2 bases and 2 bases, with 10 bases remaining between them. This CDR3 has 14 residues. The full variable domain, in which reference TRBV30 and TRBJ1-5 provide the parts outside the CDR3, is SQTIHQWPATLVQPVGSPLSLECTVEGTSNPNLYWYRQAAGRGLQLLFYSVGIGQISSEVPQNLSASRPQDRQFILSSKKLLLSDSGFYLCAWSTAGGNQPQHFGDGTRLSIL.

This clone has just one count. This rearrangement joins TRBV10-1 to TRBJ2-5; D is uncertain. The V and J ends lost 0 bases and 4 bases respectively, with 12 bases between them. The CDR3 covers 15 residues. CDR1 is WNHNN, CDR2 SYGVQD, per germline (reference sequence). As DNA, the CDR3 is TGCGCCAGCAGTGAGTCCGTCCTAGTCAGAGAGACCCAGTACTTC. Translating gives CASSESVLVRETQYF.

The chain couples TRBV2 to TRBJ2-1; 8 bases fit TRBD2. V was clipped by 5 bases and J by 6 bases; unmatched bases: 6. The CDR3 runs 14 residues. Germline lookup yields CDR1 SNHLY and CDR2 FYNNEI. The CDR3 bases are TGTGCCAGCAGTACGCGGGAGGCTTTCAATGAGCAGTTCTTC. This gives the protein CASSTREAFNEQFF.

DNA of the CDR3: TGTGCCACCAGCCCTACTAGCGGGAGTGGCGCAGATACGCAGTATTTT. Protein sequence: CATSPTSGSGADTQYF. V and J are TRBV15 and TRBJ2-3; 11 bases map to TRBD2. Germline CDR1 and CDR2: LNHNV and YYDKDF (reference sequence). The CDR3 has 16 amino acids. Trimming at V came to 5 bases and at J to 4 bases, leaving 8 bases not matched to a gene.

The chain employs TRBV5-1 and TRBJ2-5; 8 bases fit TRBD2. Germline CDR1 is SGHRS and CDR2 is YFSETQ. Trimming at V came to 0 bases and at J to 5 bases, leaving 3 bases not matched to a gene. The CDR3 covers 14 residues. CDR3 sequence reads: CASSLEAGVETQYF. The CDR3 DNA reads as TGCGCCAGCAGCTTGGAAGCGGGAGTGGAGACCCAGTACTTC.